This note documents a single T cell receptor (beta chain) sequence. It has no known antigen specificity. There are no base qualities to consult, and no much larger clone falls within one base. The germline V gene supplies CDR1 MGHDK and CDR2 SYGVNS. The CDR3 covers 17 residues, taking in both the cysteine and the phenylalanine. Of the read, only the CDR3 DNA is kept; its 51 bases are in frame from base 1. The junction shows trimming of 8 bases on V and 8 bases on J, plus 28 bases between the germline ends. Participants in the prospective study were enrolled through a virtual design, were aged roughly 18 to 100 years, and lived in 20 to 30 United States geographic areas. Cohort assignment in the prospective study relied on participant-reported clinical history from a screening survey and a study questionnaire. ImmuneRACE Cohort 3 recovered participants were defined by two consecutive negative NP/OP PCR tests, healthcare professional clearance, or symptom resolution. In the prospective study, mobile phlebotomists collected whole blood, serum and a nasopharyngeal or oropharyngeal swab from each participant. Over an approximately 2-month period, participants in the prospective study had the option of providing additional blood draws and questionnaires. Before DNA extraction, prospective study blood samples were shipped either frozen or at room temperature.

This record comes from a study of blood T cell repertoires in COVID-19 (dated by TCRdb to about 2020). In the study overall: Samples from collaborators originated in the United States, Italy and Spain and spanned both the acute and convalescent phases of COVID-19. The repertoires were released in a freely available public database meant as a resource for research on the immune response to SARS-CoV-2. The prospective study material was composed of cDNA or gDNA derived from T cells, B-cell-depleted T cells, or PBMCs. Nearly every sample came with metadata listing a de-identified subject ID, COVID-19 status, age in years and sex. Subjects who had been exposed to COVID-19, were actively infected with it, or had recovered from it provided the deeply sampled blood TCRbeta repertoires that made up the dataset. Where available, HLA class I and class II types were obtained from metadata supplied by the sample provider rather than from assay-based typing. The samples were drawn from the first 160 participants of the ongoing ImmuneRACE study and from under 1,500 subjects provided by 6 global collaborators.

The immunoSEQ Assay, a bias-controlled multiplex PCR, was used to amplify TCRbeta CDR3 regions from genomic DNA. The study's processing was this. Nucleated cell counts per sample were estimated from amplification of reference gene primers within the assay. To quantify the absolute abundance of each unique TCRbeta CDR3 rearrangement, sequence reads were collapsed and filtered. For each sample, productive Simpson clonality was calculated as the square root of Simpson's diversity index across productive rearrangements. Drawn from immuneACCESS, this table holds only the in-frame rearrangements with V and J called that TCRdb kept. Clones are partly lost; checked studies trace under half to an unresolved V gene and leave the rest unexplained. That table gives V, J and clone size, and the DNA gave D and trimming. The sample includes 150,000 to 180,000 clones, with approximately 79% observed a single time. The top ten constitute roughly 7% of the sample.

Findings and caveats that apply to the study as a whole: How much clinical and demographic metadata was included differed by source and by participant, and the metadata was provided uncurated.

Sequenced: PBMCs or T cells enriched from blood (not recorded which). This sequence was found in a middle-aged man who had recovered from COVID-19. The sequence joins TRBV25-1 to TRBJ1-3, and possibly TRBD1, on 5 matching bases. The CDR3 protein: CASDNDPRQPKVHTIYF. The nucleotides are TGTGCCAGCGATAACGACCCCCGACAGCCAAAGGTTCACACCATATATTTT.